This T cell receptor (beta chain) was sequenced for a study of prognosis after radiotherapy for stage I lung cancer. For the study at large: No patient had concurrent therapy with stereotactic body radiotherapy.

Genomic DNA served as the source from which two-round multiplex PCR generated TCR beta CDR3 amplicons. Used in first-round PCR were primers specific to each TRBV and TRBJ gene. MiXCR, run by TCRdb on the multiplex PCR reads, gives a single entry per CDR3 protein. The sample shows 12,000 to 15,000 distinct CDR3 sequences, 35% to 40% of them seen only once. Germline V gives CDR1 DFQATT, CDR2 SNEGSKA (reference sequence). The CDR3 totals 13 residues. V dropped 1 base and J dropped 0 bases, with 3 bases sitting between them. The sample holds many counts of this clonotype. This clonotype was sampled from a donor at least 50 years old with non-small cell lung cancer. V is TRBV20-1 and J is TRBJ2-2; D not resolved. Sequences were derived from PBMCs, sampled before or after stereotactic body radiation therapy (not recorded which). The CDR3 sequence: CSARVANTGELFF. The DNA for the CDR3 is TGCAGTGCTAGAGTAGCGAACACCGGGGAGCTGTTTTTT.